These 29 T cell receptor beta chains share one sample of origin, sequenced in a study of technical replicates of blood from a handful of donors. Clones were sequenced by immunoSEQ multiplex PCR, and TCRdb holds only the in-frame ones, with some missing. The sample lists around 71,000 clones; over 85% were seen once. Sequenced input: T cells isolated from PBMCs. Every receptor here comes from a human donor in good health.

The CDR3 DNA follows: TGTGCCAGCAGCCAACGGGCAGGGCTCTACGAGCAGTACTTC. This gives the protein CASSQRAGLYEQYF. The J gene is TRBJ2-7, the V gene TRBV4-2; possible D gene TRBD1, 5 bases. The CDR3 spans 14 residues. Germline CDR1 is LGHNA and CDR2 is YNFKEQ. Trimming left V 2 bases short and J 3 bases short, with 11 bases between.

The rearrangement links TRBV7-2 to TRBJ2-7; D is unclear. Germline CDR1 SGHTA, CDR2 FQGNSA. V lost 3 bases, J lost 3 bases, and 9 bases lay in between. The CDR3 spans 13 residues. CDR3 amino acids: CASSFGRLYEQYF. CDR3 sequence (DNA): TGTGCCAGCAGCTTTGGCAGGCTCTACGAGCAGTACTTC. Filled out from reference TRBV7-2 and TRBJ2-7, the complete variable domain reads GAGVSQSPSNKVTEKGKDVELRCDPISGHTALYWYRQSLGQGLEFLIYFQGNSAPDKSGLPSDRFSAERTGGSVSTLTIQRTQQEDSAVYLCASSFGRLYEQYFGPGTRLTVT.

A note on this clone: Other nucleotide sequences from this sample produce the same CDR3. The chain employs TRBV11-3 and TRBJ2-3; D not certain. Deletions cut 1 base from V and 0 bases from J, with 8 bases between. Germline assignment: CDR1 SGHNT and CDR2 YENEEA. This CDR3 is 15 amino acids long. The CDR3 sequence is CASSLGELSTDTQYF. CDR3 nucleotide sequence: TGTGCCAGCAGCTTAGGCGAACTTAGCACAGATACGCAGTATTTT.

This sequence joins TRBV9 and TRBJ1-1; D unclear. V was shortened by 2 bases and J by 5 bases, with 16 bases between the two germline ends. Germline V CDR1 and CDR2: SGDLS, YYNGEE. The CDR3 is 15 residues long. The CDR3 loop is CASSVGRSPGTEAFF. The CDR3 DNA sequence: TGTGCCAGCAGCGTCGGCAGGTCCCCGGGGACTGAAGCTTTCTTT.

Notes on this clone: A read error may account for a junction end that differs from germline. The V and J genes are TRBV4-2 and TRBJ2-7; tentative D call: TRBD2 (5 bases). The CDR3 runs to 13 residues. Germline V gene data show CDR1 as LGHNA and CDR2 as YNFKEQ. This CDR3 reads CASSPLEAQPLMF. DNA of the CDR3: TGTGCCAGCAGCCCATTGGAGGCCCAACCGTTGATGTTC.

The chain uses TRBV25-1 and TRBJ2-1; no clear D gene. Germline CDR1 reads MGHDK; CDR2 reads SYGVNS. V lost 3 bases, J lost 6 bases, and 9 bases lay in between. This CDR3 spans 13 amino acids. The CDR3 sequence: CASSERELNEQFF. The CDR3 nucleotides read TGTGCCAGCAGTGAGAGAGAACTCAATGAGCAGTTCTTC.

The chain recombines TRBV5-4 with TRBJ2-2; unclear D gene. The CDR3 extends over 14 amino acids. V was pared by 0 bases and J by 1 base, with 4 bases between. Looked up from germline, CDR1 is SGHNT and CDR2 is YYREEE (reference sequence). The CDR3 sequence: CASSLDKNTGELFF. The CDR3 DNA reads TGTGCCAGCAGCTTGGACAAGAACACCGGGGAGCTGTTTTTT.

J is TRBJ2-7 and V is TRBV2; TRBD2 aligns across 12 bases. The germline gives CDR1 SNHLY, CDR2 FYNNEI. J was trimmed by 8 bases and V by 6 bases; bases with no gene match: 11. The CDR3 has 15 residues. CDR3 loop: CASRRTSGIFSQQYF. Here the CDR3 DNA reads TGTGCCAGCAGAAGGACTAGCGGGATATTCAGTCAGCAGTACTTC.

This clone was observed a handful of times. The rearrangement links TRBV6-5 to TRBJ2-7, with 10 positions matching TRBD2. V lost 6 bases, J lost 4 bases, and 3 bases stayed unmatched. Germline V gives CDR1 MNHEY, CDR2 SVGAGI. This CDR3 contains 13 residues. The CDR3 region has the DNA TGTGCCAGCAGGACTAGCGGGTTATACGAGCAGTACTTC. Translating gives CASRTSGLYEQYF.

This rearrangement joins TRBV29-1 to TRBJ2-7, with D unresolved. The CDR3 is made up of 10 amino acids. Germline V CDR1 and CDR2: SQVTM, ANQGSEA. V gave up 5 bases and J gave up 3 bases, with 5 bases separating them. CDR3 in DNA: TGCAGCGTTCTTTACTACGAGCAGTACTTC. As protein: CSVLYYEQYF.

The rearrangement joins TRBV2 to TRBJ2-1; 11 bases fit TRBD2. Germline V CDR1 and CDR2: SNHLY, FYNNEI. The CDR3 consists of 15 residues. The junction had 8 bases not matched to a gene; V was cut back by 6 bases and J by 7 bases. CDR3 sequence reads: CASRILAGAGNEQFF. The CDR3 DNA is TGTGCCAGCAGGATACTAGCGGGAGCAGGGAATGAGCAGTTCTTC.

DNA for the CDR3: TGTGCCAGCAGCCCCCAAGGGGGTACCACAGATACGCAGTATTTT. Its translation: CASSPQGGTTDTQYF. The V call is TRBV7-2, the J call TRBJ2-3, with D possibly being TRBD1 (6 bases). V was cut by 5 bases and J by 2 bases, with 14 bases left in between. The V gene's germline CDR1 is SGHTA and CDR2 FQGNSA. The CDR3 is 15 amino acids.

The chain recombines TRBV5-1 with TRBJ2-7; D is uncertain. Trimming took 3 bases from V and 0 from J, leaving 13 bases between them. The CDR3 runs to 15 residues. Germline loops: CDR1 SGHRS, CDR2 YFSETQ. CDR3 nucleotide sequence: TGCGCCAGCAGCTCCTATAGAGGTTACTCCTACGAGCAGTACTTC. Translating gives CASSSYRGYSYEQYF.

V usage is TRBV6-5 and J usage is TRBJ2-7, with 12 nucleotides matching TRBD2. From germline, CDR1 is MNHEY and CDR2 SVGAGI. The J segment lost 1 base and the V segment lost 8 bases, leaving 3 bases of the junction unmatched. The CDR3 has 14 amino acids. The CDR3 reads CASWTSGDSYEQYF. CDR3 sequence (DNA): TGTGCCAGCTGGACTAGCGGGGATTCCTACGAGCAGTACTTC.

The V gene is TRBV30, the J gene TRBJ2-7; D not certain. V shed 0 bases and J shed 4 bases, with 7 bases lying between them. The CDR3 is 12 residues long. CDR1 is GTSNPN, CDR2 SVGIG, per germline (reference sequence). DNA of the CDR3: TGTGCCTGGAGTGTTGAGTTTTACGAGCAGTACTTC. Amino acids: CAWSVEFYEQYF.

V gene TRBV11-2 combines with J gene TRBJ2-7; D is unresolved. CDR3 length: 13 residues. The germline CDR1 and CDR2 sequences are SGHAT and FQNNGV. V lost 3 bases and J lost 3, with 9 bases in between. The CDR3 spells CASSFPSGYEQYF. The CDR3 DNA is TGTGCCAGCAGCTTTCCTAGTGGCTACGAGCAGTACTTC.

The chain employs TRBV4-2 and TRBJ1-5; tentative D call: TRBD1 (5 bases). CDR1 is LGHNA and CDR2 is YNFKEQ in the germline V gene. V lost 3 bases to trimming and J lost 5 bases, with 17 bases between them. This CDR3 is 16 amino acids long. CDR3 sequence: CASSQDLDTPYQPQHF. The CDR3 coding sequence is TGTGCCAGCAGCCAGGACCTGGACACTCCCTATCAGCCCCAGCATTTT.

The table lists this clone with a count of one. V usage is TRBV28 and J usage is TRBJ2-5, with D tentatively TRBD2 (6 bases). The V gene's germline CDR1 is MDHEN and CDR2 SYDVKM. The CDR3 runs to 14 residues. V was cut by 5 bases and J by 6 bases, with 16 bases left in between. The CDR3 DNA reads TGTGCCAGCAGTAGGGGAGGAGGGCCGAAGACCCAGTACTTC. It codes for CASSRGGGPKTQYF.

V usage is TRBV5-4 and J usage is TRBJ2-3; D might be TRBD1 (5 bases). Germline lookup yields CDR1 SGHNT and CDR2 YYREEE (reference sequence). There are 16 residues in the CDR3. V lost 0 bases, J lost 2 bases, and 13 bases lay in between. The CDR3 protein is CASSLGGGFSTDTQYF. The CDR3 region has the DNA TGTGCCAGCAGCTTGGGGGGCGGATTCTCCACAGATACGCAGTATTTT.

The genes are TRBV5-1 and TRBJ2-5; D might be TRBD1 (5 bases). The CDR3 length is 13 residues. The V and J ends lost 4 bases and 5 bases respectively, with 12 bases between them. In germline, CDR1 is SGHRS, CDR2 YFSETQ. For the CDR3, the DNA is TGCGCCAGCAGCCCGGACATCGTGGAGACCCAGTACTTC. Protein: CASSPDIVETQYF.

This clone was counted between two and nine times. This chain joins TRBV30 and TRBJ1-2; D might be TRBD1 (6 bases). V was pared by 7 bases and J by 2 bases, with 11 bases between. There are 12 residues in the CDR3. Germline CDR1 is GTSNPN and CDR2 is SVGIG (reference sequence). CDR3: CAFQGPNYGYTF. The CDR3 DNA reads as TGTGCCTTCCAGGGGCCCAACTATGGCTACACCTTC.

The rearrangement links TRBV5-4 to TRBJ2-3, with a weak D call TRBD2 (6 bases). Trimming took off 4 bases at V and 2 bases at J, with 14 bases between the two ends. CDR3 length: 15 residues. Germline assignment: CDR1 SGHNT and CDR2 YYREEE (reference sequence). In DNA form, the CDR3 reads TGTGCCAGCAGCCCCGGCCAGCGGGCCACAGATACGCAGTATTTT. It encodes CASSPGQRATDTQYF.

The chain employs TRBV11-3 and TRBJ1-1; D gene uncertain. This CDR3 is 13 amino acids long. Germline lookup yields CDR1 SGHNT and CDR2 YENEEA. V was shortened by 2 bases and J by 1 base, with 5 bases between the two germline ends. CDR3 in amino acids: CASSLYGNTEAFF. CDR3 DNA sequence: TGTGCCAGCAGCTTATACGGGAACACTGAAGCTTTCTTT. The variable domain in full, completed from reference TRBV11-3 and TRBJ1-1, reads EAGVVQSPRYKIIEKKQPVAFWCNPISGHNTLYWYLQNLGQGPELLIRYENEEAVDDSQLPKDRFSAERLKGVDSTLKIQPAELGDSAVYLCASSLYGNTEAFFGQGTRLTVV.

The DNA of the CDR3 is TGTGCCAGCTCTCTCAGCGAGGGCGCCTACGAGCAGTACTTC. Encoded protein: CASSLSEGAYEQYF. The chain is built from TRBV18 and TRBJ2-7, with D possibly being TRBD2 (5 bases). V lost 6 bases and J 2 bases, leaving 14 bases between the germline ends. The CDR3 totals 14 residues. CDR1 and CDR2 (germline): KGHSH, LQKENI.

V usage is TRBV11-3 and J usage is TRBJ2-7, with 9 nucleotides matching TRBD1. The ends lost 3 bases at V and 6 bases at J; junction bases unmatched: 3. This CDR3 is 13 amino acids long. Germline CDR1 is SGHNT and CDR2 is YENEEA. In DNA, the CDR3 is TGTGCCAGCAGCTTGGGACAGGGATCCGAGCAGTACTTC. Its translation: CASSLGQGSEQYF.

The rearrangement links TRBV25-1 to TRBJ1-1, with 9 bases matching TRBD1. V lost 2 bases, J lost 3 bases, and 4 bases stayed unmatched. The CDR3 is 15 residues long. Looked up from germline, CDR1 is MGHDK and CDR2 is SYGVNS. CDR3 amino acids: CASSETTGGDTEAFF. CDR3 in DNA: TGTGCCAGCAGTGAAACGACAGGGGGGGACACTGAAGCTTTCTTT.

This chain uses TRBV7-9 with TRBJ2-1; 8 bases are shared with TRBD2. This CDR3 contains 12 residues. From germline, CDR1 is SEHNR and CDR2 FQNEAQ (reference sequence). After removal of 6 bases from V and 15 bases from J, the junction contained 10 bases not matched to a gene. The CDR3 DNA sequence: TGTGCCAGCAGGACTAGCGCCCCCCCTCCGTTCTTC. Translated, it gives CASRTSAPPPFF.

The CDR3 DNA reads as TGTGCCAGCAGCCCTTACTGGACTTCTACGAACACTGAAGCTTTCTTT. This gives the protein CASSPYWTSTNTEAFF. This chain connects TRBV7-8 to TRBJ1-1, with no clear D. The CDR3 is 16 residues long. CDR1 is SGHVS, CDR2 FQNEAQ, per germline. With 5 bases removed from V and 1 base from J, the gap between germline ends came to 17 bases. The variable domain in full, completed from reference TRBV7-8 and TRBJ1-1, reads GAGVSQSPRYKVAKRGQDVALRCDPISGHVSLFWYQQALGQGPEFLTYFQNEAQLDKSGLPSDRFFAERPEGSVSTLKIQRTQQEDSAVYLCASSPYWTSTNTEAFFGQGTRLTVV.

The chain is built from TRBV2 and TRBJ1-4, with D possibly TRBD1 on 5 matching bases. CDR3 length equals 14 residues. Germline V gene data show CDR1 as SNHLY and CDR2 as FYNNEI. V was pared by 7 bases and J by 4 bases, with 13 bases between. The CDR3 DNA follows: TGTGCCAGCAAAAGTGGGGCCCTTAATGAAAAACTGTTTTTT. Translation: CASKSGALNEKLFF.